The clone carrying this TCR beta chain was observed at least ten times. Its antigen is not identified. The sample belongs to a study of breast tumors, draining lymph nodes, adjacent tissues. Broader study findings: Compared with lymph nodes, tumors were less diverse; compared with nontumor tissue, more. Findings are consistent with lymph node origin and intratumoral expansion of most tumor T cells. The lymph node origin of tumor T cells was framed as consistent with a hypothesis, not demonstrated.

TCRdb reprocessed the multiplex PCR reads via MiXCR and lists one record per CDR3 protein. The data show approximately 45,000 distinct CDR3 sequences, roughly 24% seen once. V was pared by 0 bases and J by 8 bases, with 9 bases between. The CDR3 loop spans 13 amino acids. Germline V gene lookup returns CDR1 KGHDR and CDR2 SFDVKD. The chain couples TRBV24-1 to TRBJ1-2; D call uncertain. This receptor was taken from a female donor with breast cancer. Some clones in this sample may be carry-over from other donors' samples. The sample taken for sequencing was breast tumor tissue. The CDR3 here is CATSDLQGLGYTF. The CDR3 coding sequence is TGTGCCACCAGTGATTTGCAAGGGTTGGGCTACACCTTC.